The TCR beta chain described here comes from a study of T cell responses to AZD1222 COVID-19 vaccine. The CDR3 runs 11 residues. Trimming stripped 7 bases from V and 6 bases from J, with 8 bases between. Comment on this clone: The antigen is not known.

Whole-study findings and limits: Per reports, nearly half of all spike-specific TCRs target regions that are unmutated in variants.

Profiling relied on immunoSEQ multiplex PCR, and the TCRdb table lists in-frame clones only, not all of them. The data hold about 180,000 clones, with 85% to 90% observed a single time. The sample was peripheral blood, taken 28 days after the second AZD1222 dose. The chain combines TRBV12-3 or TRBV12-4 with TRBJ2-3; no clear D. This clonotype was sampled from an adult who received the AZD1222 COVID-19 vaccine. The CDR3 DNA reads TGTGCCAGCAATAACGAGGATACGCAGTATTTT. It is translated as CASNNEDTQYF.